The 2 T cell receptor beta chains in this list originate from one sample, sequenced in a study of early T cells in non-severe SARS-CoV-2 infection. TCRdb recomputed calls from the 5' RACE reads with MiXCR, one row per CDR3 protein. The sample comprises approximately 45,000 distinct CDR3 sequences, approximately 10% of which are singletons, and 8% to 10% rests with the top ten. Material for sequencing was whole blood. Every receptor here comes from an adult who was a healthcare worker with PCR-confirmed SARS-CoV-2 infection or an uninfected control (not recorded which).

This clonotype was recorded at least ten times. The V call is TRBV7-6, the J call TRBJ2-7; either TRBD1 or TRBD2 may supply D (5 bases each). V shed 5 bases and J shed 2 bases, with 16 bases lying between them. The CDR3 covers 15 residues. The germline gives CDR1 SGHVS, CDR2 FNYEAQ. The CDR3 coding sequence is TGTGCCAGCAGCCGTTACGGGACGGATACCTACGAGCAGTACTTC. Translated, it gives CASSRYGTDTYEQYF.

This clonotype was picked up many times. The chain links TRBV11-2 to TRBJ2-1; 8 bases are shared with TRBD2. The trim removed 0 bases at V and 4 bases at J, leaving 2 bases unmatched. Per the germline V gene, CDR1 is SGHAT and CDR2 is FQNNGV. The length of the CDR3 is 15 residues. CDR3 bases: TGTGCCAGCAGCTTAGAGGGACTAGTGTACAATGAGCAGTTCTTC. Translation gives CASSLEGLVYNEQFF. Full variable domain (missing parts from reference TRBV11-2 and TRBJ2-1): EAGVAQSPRYKIIEKRQSVAFWCNPISGHATLYWYQQILGQGPKLLIQFQNNGVVDDSQLPKDRFSAERLKGVDSTLKIQPAKLEDSAVYLCASSLEGLVYNEQFFGPGTRLTVL.